The present TCR beta chain was sequenced within a study of CD8+CD57+ T cells in acquired aplastic anemia. Study background: There were roughly 9.8 million reads, on average, for CD4+ cells from healthy donors.

Both TCR beta VDJ combination and CDR3 sequence profiling were carried out. Genomic DNA was the template for this profiling. MiXCR, run by TCRdb on the reads, gives a single entry per CDR3 protein. This sample carries more than 100,000 distinct CDR3 sequences, 48% of them seen once, and the ten largest clones take about 2.5%. In the case of this clonotype: A read error may account for a junction end that differs from germline.

CDR1 LNHNV and CDR2 YYDKDF come from the germline V gene (reference sequence). The CDR3 spans 16 residues. This TCR derives from a human donor in good health, serving as a control. The V gene is TRBV15, the J gene TRBJ2-3; perhaps D is TRBD1 or TRBD2 (5 bases each). The sequenced sample was sorted CD4+, CD8+, or CD8+CD57+ T cells (not recorded which) from PBMCs. CDR3 loop: CASSSHLGAGPDTQYF. The CDR3 nucleotides read TGTGCCTCCAGCAGTCACCTCGGGGCCGGACCAGACACGCAGTATTTT.